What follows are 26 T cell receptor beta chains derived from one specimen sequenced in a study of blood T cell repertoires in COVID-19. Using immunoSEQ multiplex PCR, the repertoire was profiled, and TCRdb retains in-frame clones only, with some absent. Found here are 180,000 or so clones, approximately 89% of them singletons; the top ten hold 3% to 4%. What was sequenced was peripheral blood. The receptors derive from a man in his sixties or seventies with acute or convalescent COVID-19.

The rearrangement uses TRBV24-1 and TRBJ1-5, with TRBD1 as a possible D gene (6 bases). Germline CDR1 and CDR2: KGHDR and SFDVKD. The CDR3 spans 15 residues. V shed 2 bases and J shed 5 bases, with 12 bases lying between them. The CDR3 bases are TGTGCCACCAGTGATTCCGGACAGCCTTATCAGCCCCAGCATTTT. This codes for CATSDSGQPYQPQHF.

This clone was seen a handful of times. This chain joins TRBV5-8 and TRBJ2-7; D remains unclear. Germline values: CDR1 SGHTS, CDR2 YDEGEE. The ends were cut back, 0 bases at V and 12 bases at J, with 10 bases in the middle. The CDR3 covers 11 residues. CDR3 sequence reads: CASSLGGRPYF. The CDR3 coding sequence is TGTGCCAGCAGCTTGGGCGGAAGGCCGTACTTC. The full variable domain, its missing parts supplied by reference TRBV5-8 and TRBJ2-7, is EAGVTQSPTHLIKTRGQQATLRCSPISGHTSVYWYQQALGLGLQFLLWYDEGEERNRGNFPPRFSGRQFPNYSSELNVNALELEDSALYLCASSLGGRPYFGPGTRLTVT.

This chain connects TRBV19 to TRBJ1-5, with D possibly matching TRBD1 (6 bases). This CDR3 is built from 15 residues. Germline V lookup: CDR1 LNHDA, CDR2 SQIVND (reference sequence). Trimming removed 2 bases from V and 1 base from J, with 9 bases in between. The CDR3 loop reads CASSINRASNQPQHF. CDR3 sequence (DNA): TGTGCCAGTAGTATAAACAGGGCGAGCAATCAGCCCCAGCATTTT.

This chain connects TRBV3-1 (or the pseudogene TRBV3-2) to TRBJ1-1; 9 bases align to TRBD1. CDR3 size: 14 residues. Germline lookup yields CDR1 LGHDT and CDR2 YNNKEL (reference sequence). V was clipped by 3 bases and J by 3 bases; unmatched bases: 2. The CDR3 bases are TGTGCCAGCAGCCATAGGGACAGGGACACTGAAGCTTTCTTT. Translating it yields CASSHRDRDTEAFF.

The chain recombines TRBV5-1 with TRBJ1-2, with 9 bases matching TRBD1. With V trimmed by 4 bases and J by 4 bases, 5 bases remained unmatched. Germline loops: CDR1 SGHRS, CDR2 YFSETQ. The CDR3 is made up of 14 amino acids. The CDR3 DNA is TGCGCCAGCAGCCCGGGACAGGGCGGCTATGGCTACACCTTC. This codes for CASSPGQGGYGYTF.

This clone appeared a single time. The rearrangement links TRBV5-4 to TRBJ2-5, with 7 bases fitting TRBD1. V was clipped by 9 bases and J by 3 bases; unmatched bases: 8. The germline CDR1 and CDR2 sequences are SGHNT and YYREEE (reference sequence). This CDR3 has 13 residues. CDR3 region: CAISRDSKETQYF. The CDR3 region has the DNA TGTGCCATTTCCCGGGACAGTAAAGAGACCCAGTACTTC.

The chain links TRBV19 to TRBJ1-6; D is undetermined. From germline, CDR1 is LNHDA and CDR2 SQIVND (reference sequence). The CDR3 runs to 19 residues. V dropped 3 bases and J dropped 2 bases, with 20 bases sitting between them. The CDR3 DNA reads TGTGCCAGTAGTATGAGCCCCGGGTTTGGAATGCCCTATAATTCACCCCTCCACTTT. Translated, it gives CASSMSPGFGMPYNSPLHF.

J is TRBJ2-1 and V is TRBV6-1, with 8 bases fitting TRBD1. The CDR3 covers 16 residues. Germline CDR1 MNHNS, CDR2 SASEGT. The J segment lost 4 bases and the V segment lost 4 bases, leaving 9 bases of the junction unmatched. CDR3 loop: CASSGHRGNSYNEQFF. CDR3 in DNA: TGTGCCAGCAGTGGACACAGGGGGAACTCATACAATGAGCAGTTCTTC.

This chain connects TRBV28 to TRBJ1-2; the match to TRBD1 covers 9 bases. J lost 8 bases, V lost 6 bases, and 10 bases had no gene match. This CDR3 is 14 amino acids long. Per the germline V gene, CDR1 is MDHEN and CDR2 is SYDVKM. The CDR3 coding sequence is TGTGCCAGCAGCGGAGGACAGGGGACGAAGGGCTACACCTTC. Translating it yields CASSGGQGTKGYTF.

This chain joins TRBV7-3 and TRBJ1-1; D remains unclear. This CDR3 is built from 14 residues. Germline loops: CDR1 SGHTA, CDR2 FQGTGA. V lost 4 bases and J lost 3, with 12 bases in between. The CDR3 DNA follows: TGTGCCAGCAGCTCGACGGGGATGGACACTGAAGCTTTCTTT. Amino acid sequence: CASSSTGMDTEAFF.

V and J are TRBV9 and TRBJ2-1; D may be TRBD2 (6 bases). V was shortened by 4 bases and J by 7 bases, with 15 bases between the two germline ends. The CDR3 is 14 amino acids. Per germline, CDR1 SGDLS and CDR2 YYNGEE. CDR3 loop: CASSHRLGENEQFF. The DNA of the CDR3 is TGTGCCAGCAGCCACCGACTAGGGGAGAATGAGCAGTTCTTC.

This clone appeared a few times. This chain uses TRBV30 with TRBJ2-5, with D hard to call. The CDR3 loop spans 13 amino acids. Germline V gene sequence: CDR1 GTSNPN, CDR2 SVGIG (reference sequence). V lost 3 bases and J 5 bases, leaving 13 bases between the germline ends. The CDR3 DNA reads TGTGCCTGGAGCCGTAGCACGTCCGAGACCCAGTACTTC. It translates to CAWSRSTSETQYF. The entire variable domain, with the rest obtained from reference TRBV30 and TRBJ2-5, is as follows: SQTIHQWPATLVQPVGSPLSLECTVEGTSNPNLYWYRQAAGRGLQLLFYSVGIGQISSEVPQNLSASRPQDRQFILSSKKLLLSDSGFYLCAWSRSTSETQYFGPGTRLLVL.

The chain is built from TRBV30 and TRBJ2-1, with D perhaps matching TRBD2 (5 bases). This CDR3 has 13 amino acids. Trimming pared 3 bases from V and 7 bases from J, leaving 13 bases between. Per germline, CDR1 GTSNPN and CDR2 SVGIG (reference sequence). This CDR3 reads CAWRRAGTNEQFF. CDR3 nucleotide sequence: TGTGCCTGGAGGCGGGCGGGTACAAATGAGCAGTTCTTC.

The CDR3 region is CSVEYLSGNEQFF. The DNA for the CDR3 is TGCAGCGTTGAGTACCTATCGGGAAATGAGCAGTTCTTC. V and J are TRBV29-1 and TRBJ2-1, with D perhaps TRBD2 (5 bases). This CDR3 is built from 13 residues. V lost 3 bases and J lost 7, with 13 bases in between. Germline-derived CDR1 and CDR2 are SQVTM and ANQGSEA.

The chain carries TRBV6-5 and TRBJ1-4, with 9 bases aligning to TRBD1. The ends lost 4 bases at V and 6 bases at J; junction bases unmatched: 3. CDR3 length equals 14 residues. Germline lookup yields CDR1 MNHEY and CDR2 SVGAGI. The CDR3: CASSWGQGDEKLFF. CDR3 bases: TGTGCCAGCAGTTGGGGACAGGGAGATGAAAAACTGTTTTTT.

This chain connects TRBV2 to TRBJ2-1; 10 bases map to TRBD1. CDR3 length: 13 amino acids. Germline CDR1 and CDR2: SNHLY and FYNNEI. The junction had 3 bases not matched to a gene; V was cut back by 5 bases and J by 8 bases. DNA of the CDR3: TGTGCCAGCAGTCGGGACAGGGGCGATGAGCAGTTCTTC. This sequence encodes CASSRDRGDEQFF.

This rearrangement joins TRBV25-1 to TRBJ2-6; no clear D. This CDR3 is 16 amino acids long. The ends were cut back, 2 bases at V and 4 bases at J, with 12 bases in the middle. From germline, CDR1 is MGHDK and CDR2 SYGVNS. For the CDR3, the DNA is TGTGCCAGCAGTGAAAACGCGGCTGGCGGGGCCAACGTCCTGACTTTC. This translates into CASSENAAGGANVLTF.

The CDR3 loop reads CASSKVGQNTEAFF. The CDR3 nucleotides read TGTGCCAGCAGCAAAGTGGGGCAGAACACTGAAGCTTTCTTT. The rearrangement links TRBV21-1 to TRBJ1-1; TRBD1 reflects the table's D call only, with no check against the DNA. TRBV21-1 is given as a pseudogene. There are 14 residues in the CDR3.

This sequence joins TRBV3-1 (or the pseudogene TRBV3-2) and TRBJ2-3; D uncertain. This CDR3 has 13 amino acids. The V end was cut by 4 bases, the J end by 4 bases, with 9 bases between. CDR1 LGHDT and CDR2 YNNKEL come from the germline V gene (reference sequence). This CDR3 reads CASSRRGADTQYF. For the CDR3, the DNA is TGTGCCAGCAGCCGGCGAGGCGCAGATACGCAGTATTTT.

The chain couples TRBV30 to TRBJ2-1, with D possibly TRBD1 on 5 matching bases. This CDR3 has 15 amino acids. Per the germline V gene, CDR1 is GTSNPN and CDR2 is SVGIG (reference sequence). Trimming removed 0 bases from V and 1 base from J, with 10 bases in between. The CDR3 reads CAWSVFRQSYNEQFF. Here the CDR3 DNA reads TGTGCCTGGAGTGTGTTTAGACAGTCCTACAATGAGCAGTTCTTC.

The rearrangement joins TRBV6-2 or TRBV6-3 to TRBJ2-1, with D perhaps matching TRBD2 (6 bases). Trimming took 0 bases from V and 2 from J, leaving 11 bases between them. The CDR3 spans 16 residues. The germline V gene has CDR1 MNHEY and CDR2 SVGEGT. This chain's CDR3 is CASSYSLGRPYNEQFF. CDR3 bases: TGTGCCAGCAGTTACTCCTTGGGGAGGCCCTACAATGAGCAGTTCTTC.

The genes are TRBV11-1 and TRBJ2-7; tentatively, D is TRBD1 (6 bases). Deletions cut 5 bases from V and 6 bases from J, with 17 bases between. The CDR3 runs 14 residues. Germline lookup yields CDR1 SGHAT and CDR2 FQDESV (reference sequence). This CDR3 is CASSPSSRGREQYF. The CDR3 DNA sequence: TGTGCCAGCAGCCCATCCAGCAGGGGACGCGAGCAGTACTTC.

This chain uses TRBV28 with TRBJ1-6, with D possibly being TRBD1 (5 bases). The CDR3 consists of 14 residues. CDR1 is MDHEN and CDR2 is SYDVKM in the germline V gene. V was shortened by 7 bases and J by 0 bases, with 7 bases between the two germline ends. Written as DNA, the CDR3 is TGTGCCAGCAACAGGTACTCCTATAATTCACCCCTCCACTTT. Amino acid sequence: CASNRYSYNSPLHF.

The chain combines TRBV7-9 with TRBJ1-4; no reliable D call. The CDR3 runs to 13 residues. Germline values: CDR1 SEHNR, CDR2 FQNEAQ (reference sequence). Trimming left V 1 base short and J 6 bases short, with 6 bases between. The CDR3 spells CASSLERDEKLFF. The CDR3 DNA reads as TGTGCCAGCAGCTTAGAGCGGGATGAAAAACTGTTTTTT. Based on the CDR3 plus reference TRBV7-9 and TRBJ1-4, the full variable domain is DTGVSQNPRHKITKRGQNVTFRCDPISEHNRLYWYRQTLGQGPEFLTYFQNEAQLEKSRLLSDRFSAERPKGSFSTLEIQRTEQGDSAMYLCASSLERDEKLFFGSGTQLSVL.

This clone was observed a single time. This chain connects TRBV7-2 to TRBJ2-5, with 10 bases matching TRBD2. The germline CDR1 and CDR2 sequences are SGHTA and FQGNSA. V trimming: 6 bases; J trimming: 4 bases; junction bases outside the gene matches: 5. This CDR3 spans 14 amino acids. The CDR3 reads CASSRSGGVETQYF. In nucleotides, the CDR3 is TGTGCCAGCAGTCGCAGCGGGGGGGTAGAGACCCAGTACTTC.

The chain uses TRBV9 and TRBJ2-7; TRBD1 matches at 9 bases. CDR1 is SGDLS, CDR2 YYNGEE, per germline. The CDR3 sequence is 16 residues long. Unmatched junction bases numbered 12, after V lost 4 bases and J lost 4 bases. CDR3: CASSPRSGTGLYEQYF. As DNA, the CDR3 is TGTGCCAGCAGCCCCCGCTCCGGGACAGGGCTGTACGAGCAGTACTTC.